The 16 T cell receptor beta chains presented below share a single source sample, sequenced in a study of blood T cell repertoires in COVID-19. The method was immunoSEQ multiplex PCR; TCRdb's version includes in-frame clones alone and lacks a portion of them. This repertoire shows roughly 140,000 clones, more than 75% found once; its top ten account for less than 5%. The sequencing sample was made of peripheral blood. These receptors all come from a woman older than 75 with acute or convalescent COVID-19.

The chain carries TRBV21-1 and TRBJ1-1; the table calls TRBD1, which could not be checked here. TRBV21-1 is described as a pseudogene. The CDR3 is 19 residues long. This CDR3 reads CASRPSPGTGGASFSEAFF. The CDR3 nucleotides read TGTGCCAGCAGACCCAGTCCCGGGACAGGGGGCGCATCCTTTAGTGAAGCTTTCTTT.

V is TRBV19 and J is TRBJ2-1; 9 bases fit TRBD2. Per germline, CDR1 LNHDA and CDR2 SQIVND (reference sequence). The length of the CDR3 is 20 residues. V shed 3 bases and J 1 base; nucleotides not matched to a gene: 16. CDR3 residues: CASSIWLHSGRSRSYNEQFF. The CDR3 DNA reads TGTGCCAGTAGTATCTGGCTTCACAGCGGGAGGTCCAGGTCCTACAATGAGCAGTTCTTC.

The chain is built from TRBV19 and TRBJ2-2, with 12 bases lining up with TRBD2. Looked up from germline, CDR1 is LNHDA and CDR2 is SQIVND (reference sequence). There are 14 residues in the CDR3. V lost 6 bases, J lost 4 bases, and 0 bases stayed unmatched. The CDR3 spells CASRLAGGTGELFF. The CDR3 nucleotides read TGTGCCAGTAGACTAGCGGGGGGCACCGGGGAGCTGTTTTTT.

The chain employs TRBV2 and TRBJ2-3, with 7 bases lining up with TRBD1. The V segment lost 6 bases and the J segment 13 bases; nucleotides outside the gene matches: 16. This CDR3 is built from 14 residues. Germline V CDR1 and CDR2: SNHLY, FYNNEI. CDR3 in amino acids: CASSEGASLNSEYF. The CDR3 DNA follows: TGTGCCAGCAGCGAGGGGGCTAGTTTGAATTCAGAGTATTTT. Combining the CDR3 with reference TRBV2 and TRBJ2-3 gives the whole variable domain EPEVTQTPSHQVTQMGQEVILRCVPISNHLYFYWYRQILGQKVEFLVSFYNNEISEKSEIFDDQFSVERPDGSNFTLKIRSTKLEDSAMYFCASSEGASLNSEYFGPGTRLTVL.

This sequence joins TRBV12-3 or TRBV12-4 and TRBJ1-1; TRBD1 matches 7 bases. CDR3 length: 12 amino acids. V gave up 5 bases and J gave up 11 bases; unmatched junction bases: 8. The CDR3 sequence is CASSDFTGAAFF. CDR3 sequence (DNA): TGTGCCAGCAGTGATTTTACAGGGGCGGCTTTCTTT.

The chain has TRBV9 and TRBJ2-3, with 7 positions matching TRBD2. This CDR3 is 15 amino acids long. CDR1 and CDR2 (germline): SGDLS, YYNGEE. Unmatched junction bases numbered 4, after V lost 0 bases and J lost 3 bases. CDR3 nucleotide sequence: TGTGCCAGCAGCGTAGTGCCAGCGGGGACAGATACGCAGTATTTT. This gives the protein CASSVVPAGTDTQYF.

This clone was detected once. The chain has TRBV10-3 and TRBJ2-1, with TRBD2 identical over 8 bases. V dropped 8 bases and J dropped 6; count of bases not matched to a gene: 6. The V gene's germline CDR1 is ENHRY and CDR2 SYGVKD. CDR3 length: 13 amino acids. The CDR3 loop reads CAIRGGSGNEQFF. For the CDR3, the DNA is TGTGCCATCCGGGGGGGGTCTGGCAATGAGCAGTTCTTC.

This chain uses TRBV6-2 or TRBV6-3 with TRBJ1-2; tentatively, D is TRBD1 (5 bases). The germline V and J ends were trimmed by 6 bases and 8 bases, with 25 bases remaining between them. Germline lookup yields CDR1 MNHEY and CDR2 SVGEGT. This CDR3 is 16 amino acids long. Here the CDR3 DNA reads TGTGCCAGCAGCCGACCCGGCAGGGTTTTGTCTTACGGCTACACCTTC. Amino acids: CASSRPGRVLSYGYTF.

The rearrangement links TRBV6-5 to TRBJ2-1, with 10 bases fitting TRBD1. This CDR3 is 12 amino acids long. After removal of 6 bases from V and 14 bases from J, the junction contained 7 bases not matched to a gene. Germline lookup yields CDR1 MNHEY and CDR2 SVGAGI. DNA for the CDR3: TGTGCCAGCAGCTTGACCGGGACAGGGGAGTTCTTC. As protein: CASSLTGTGEFF.

This clone was counted only a few times. The junction and the germline gene differ at one end; a read error may be behind it. The V call is TRBV20-1, the J call TRBJ2-1, with D unresolved. Germline lookup yields CDR1 DFQATT and CDR2 SNEGSKA (reference sequence). The CDR3 is 10 amino acids. The CDR3 reads CSALVVQSIF. In DNA, the CDR3 is TGCAGTGCTTTAGTCGTTCAAAGTATCTTC.

This clone was seen a few times. The J gene is TRBJ2-7, the V gene TRBV7-6, with 7 nucleotides matching TRBD2. CDR3 length equals 16 residues. Looked up from germline, CDR1 is SGHVS and CDR2 is FNYEAQ. The V and J ends lost 5 bases and 4 bases, in that order; junction bases with no gene match: 14. The CDR3 DNA follows: TGTGCCAGCAGCCCGGGGGGTAGGGCCCGGGGGTACGAGCAGTACTTC. Translated: CASSPGGRARGYEQYF.

This clone was found once. V is TRBV18 and J is TRBJ1-2; D uncertain. The CDR3 is made up of 16 amino acids. Trimming pared 2 bases from V and 1 base from J, leaving 14 bases between. The V gene's germline CDR1 is KGHSH and CDR2 LQKENI. The CDR3, as DNA: TGTGCCAGCTCACCAGAGGGCGGAGGATATAACTATGGCTACACCTTC. Amino acids: CASSPEGGGYNYGYTF.

The J gene is TRBJ2-3, the V gene TRBV19, with a weak D call TRBD2 (6 bases). Germline V gene data show CDR1 as LNHDA and CDR2 as SQIVND (reference sequence). Trimming removed 5 bases at V and 1 base at J, with 7 bases between. There are 13 residues in the CDR3. The CDR3 is CASSWGGTDTQYF. The DNA of the CDR3 is TGTGCCAGTAGTTGGGGGGGCACAGATACGCAGTATTTT.

The V gene is TRBV5-1, the J gene TRBJ2-1; D unclear. The CDR3 is 14 residues long. CDR1 SGHRS and CDR2 YFSETQ come from the germline V gene. Trimming stripped 0 bases from V and 5 bases from J, with 9 bases between. The chain's CDR3 is CASSLEPRNNEQFF. Here the CDR3 DNA reads TGCGCCAGCAGCTTGGAGCCTAGAAACAATGAGCAGTTCTTC.

The chain carries TRBV6-6 and TRBJ1-1, with unresolved D. Germline CDR1 reads MNHNY; CDR2 reads SVGAGI (reference sequence). The CDR3 loop spans 14 amino acids. The germline V and J ends were trimmed by 0 bases and 4 bases, with 9 bases remaining between them. CDR3 amino acids: CASSYSERGTEAFF. The CDR3 DNA sequence: TGTGCCAGCAGTTACTCGGAGCGGGGCACTGAAGCTTTCTTT.

Here the CDR3 reads CASSVGQITDTQYF. The CDR3 DNA sequence: TGTGCCAGCAGCGTAGGCCAGATCACAGATACGCAGTATTTT. The chain is built from TRBV9 and TRBJ2-3, with no clear D. CDR3 size: 14 residues. V lost 0 bases and J lost 2, with 7 bases in between. Germline V lookup: CDR1 SGDLS, CDR2 YYNGEE.